This T cell receptor (beta chain) stems from a study of human T cells and chemical hapten exposure. Whole-study context: There were per-sample TCR yield variations, arising mainly from small pooled library volume differences.

A few counts support this clonotype. Time point described: patch test 3, about 24 weeks after DPC sensitization. As for treatment: therapeutic diphenylcyclopropenone sensitization with weekly scalp DPC. Blood was collected ahead of every patch test applied. Before extraction, the whole blood was not fractionated, and total RNA was taken from it. Original methodology: TCRs per sample had a median of approximately 100,000 and ranged from about 23,224 to 690,600. From the RACE reads, TCRdb called clonotypes with MiXCR, one entry per CDR3 protein. For this entry, the V and J calls and clone size follow TCRdb and not the study's own pipeline. The sample lists about 82,000 distinct CDR3 sequences, 10% to 15% occurring once. The material was whole blood, obtained in connection with sensitization to the hapten diphenylcyclopropenone (DPC). The TCR sequence derives from a woman aged 45 to 65 with alopecia areata. Some clones in this sample may be carry-over from other donors' samples.

The CDR3 loop is CSVMRLPADTQYF. The DNA of the CDR3 is TGCAGCGTTATGCGCCTCCCCGCAGATACGCAGTATTTT. The rearrangement uses TRBV29-1 and TRBJ2-3; D not resolved. V was clipped by 5 bases and J by 4 bases, with 13 bases between them. CDR1 SQVTM and CDR2 ANQGSEA come from the germline V gene. The CDR3 runs 13 residues.